Listed here are 7 T cell receptor beta chains from one sample, sequenced in a study of OX40 agonist ivuxolimab in advanced cancers. Profiled with immunoSEQ multiplex PCR; TCRdb holds only in-frame clones, not every one. In the table there are approximately 41,000 clones, over 80% of which are singletons. Sequenced here: CD4+ or CD8+ T cells sorted from blood, sampled in a trial of the OX40 agonist ivuxolimab. The receptors derive from an adult with an advanced solid tumor such as melanoma, head and neck, liver or kidney cancer.

This chain links TRBV7-9 with TRBJ1-5; a weak D match, TRBD1 (6 bases). Germline loops: CDR1 SEHNR, CDR2 FQNEAQ (reference sequence). V lost 2 bases and J lost 3, with 14 bases in between. The CDR3 consists of 16 residues. The CDR3 nucleotides read TGTGCCAGCAGCTTAACCAGGACAGACTACAATCAGCCCCAGCATTTT. The encoded protein is CASSLTRTDYNQPQHF.

In its sample, this clone was seen once. This chain links TRBV6-5 with TRBJ2-7; 7 bases fit TRBD2. Germline trimming cut 8 bases from V and 2 bases from J; bases unmatched to any gene: 12. Looked up from germline, CDR1 is MNHEY and CDR2 is SVGAGI. The CDR3 loop spans 15 amino acids. CDR3 in amino acids: CASAPQLAFTYEQYF. Here the CDR3 DNA reads TGTGCCAGCGCCCCGCAACTAGCGTTTACCTACGAGCAGTACTTC.

The V call is TRBV6-5, the J call TRBJ2-5; a possible D gene is TRBD2 (5 bases). V lost 0 bases, J lost 5 bases, and 13 bases lay in between. Germline V lookup: CDR1 MNHEY, CDR2 SVGAGI. CDR3 length: 15 residues. CDR3 sequence: CASSYSRQSGETQYF. CDR3 nucleotide sequence: TGTGCCAGCAGTTACTCGAGGCAGTCGGGGGAGACCCAGTACTTC.

The chain carries TRBV5-4 and TRBJ1-5; D may be TRBD1 (5 bases). Germline lookup yields CDR1 SGHNT and CDR2 YYREEE (reference sequence). The CDR3 covers 16 residues. Trimming cost V 4 bases and J 0 bases, with 14 bases left between them. In DNA form, the CDR3 reads TGTGCCAGCAGCGGGGCATACACTTATAGCAATCAGCCCCAGCATTTT. Amino acids: CASSGAYTYSNQPQHF.

This sequence joins TRBV5-4 and TRBJ2-1, with D possibly being TRBD2 (5 bases). The germline V gene encodes CDR1 SGHNT and CDR2 YYREEE (reference sequence). CDR3 length: 19 residues. V was trimmed by 5 bases and J by 3 bases, leaving 27 bases between them. The CDR3 region is CASSRVGWRTVGNYNEQFF. DNA of the CDR3: TGTGCCAGCAGTCGCGTGGGGTGGCGGACTGTGGGGAACTACAATGAGCAGTTCTTC.

The chain recombines TRBV7-3 with TRBJ2-1; D uncertain. Germline V lookup: CDR1 SGHTA, CDR2 FQGTGA. Trimming removed 2 bases from V and 7 bases from J, with 6 bases in between. The CDR3 totals 12 residues. CDR3 nucleotide sequence: TGTGCCAGCAGCTTAGGGATTAATGAGCAGTTCTTC. It encodes CASSLGINEQFF.

The V and J genes are TRBV30 and TRBJ2-3; either TRBD1 or TRBD2 may fit D (5 bases each). This CDR3 spans 15 amino acids. Germline assignment: CDR1 GTSNPN and CDR2 SVGIG (reference sequence). V lost 0 bases and J 3 bases, leaving 13 bases between the germline ends. CDR3 protein: CAWSVEGSGTDTQYF. The CDR3 coding sequence is TGTGCCTGGAGTGTAGAGGGGAGTGGGACAGATACGCAGTATTTT. Together with reference TRBV30 and TRBJ2-3, the CDR3 gives the full variable domain: SQTIHQWPATLVQPVGSPLSLECTVEGTSNPNLYWYRQAAGRGLQLLFYSVGIGQISSEVPQNLSASRPQDRQFILSSKKLLLSDSGFYLCAWSVEGSGTDTQYFGPGTRLTVL.